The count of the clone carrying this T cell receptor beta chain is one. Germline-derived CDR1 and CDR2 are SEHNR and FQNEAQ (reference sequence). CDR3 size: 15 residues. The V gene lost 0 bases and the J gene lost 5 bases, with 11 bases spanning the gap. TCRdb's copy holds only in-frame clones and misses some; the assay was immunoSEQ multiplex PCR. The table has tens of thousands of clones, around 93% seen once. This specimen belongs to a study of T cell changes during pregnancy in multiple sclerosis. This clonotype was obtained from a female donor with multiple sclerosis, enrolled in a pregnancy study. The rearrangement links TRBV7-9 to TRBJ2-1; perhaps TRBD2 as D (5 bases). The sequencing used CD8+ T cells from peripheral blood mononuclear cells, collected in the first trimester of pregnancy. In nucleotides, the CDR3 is TGTGCCAGCAGCTTAGCCTCCGGGATCCACAATGAGCAGTTCTTC. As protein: CASSLASGIHNEQFF.